Only a few counts were recorded for the clone carrying this T cell receptor (beta chain). Its antigen is still unknown. Once sorted, every population was more than 95% pure. The entry originates in a study of beta chain features in type 1 diabetes. Trimming left V 7 bases short and J 9 bases short, with 10 bases between. CDR1 MNHEY and CDR2 SMNVEV come from the germline V gene (reference sequence). The CDR3 sequence is 10 residues long. All of the isolated RNA was reverse transcribed, so expressed TCRB transcripts were sequenced. Assay: immunoSEQ multiplex PCR; the TCRdb copy retains only in-frame clones and omits some. This sample has hundreds of thousands of clones, with 11% to 15% found just once. Whole-study results and caveats: TCRB CDR3s from Type 1 diabetes patients were moderately but significantly shorter in all four CD4+ subsets. No resolution was reached here on whether HLA type influences TCRB rearrangement.

V and J are TRBV27 and TRBJ2-7, with D uncertain. The TCR sequence derives from a man aged 18 to 29 with type 1 diabetes. The sequencing input was naive CD4+ T cells from blood. CDR3 amino acids: CASTSRGQYF. The CDR3 nucleotides read TGTGCCAGCACGTCACGTGGGCAGTACTTC.